These T cell receptor beta chains were read from a single sample in a study of blood T cell repertoires in COVID-19. TCRdb's table, derived via immunoSEQ multiplex PCR, lists solely in-frame clones and lacks some. Here the sample spans under 200,000 clones, roughly nine tenths being singletons. Sequencing used PBMCs or T cells enriched from blood (not recorded which). The receptors were sampled from a woman between 40 and 55 years old in a cohort exposed to, infected with or recovered from COVID-19 (not recorded which). The CDR3 runs from the conserved cysteine through the conserved F or W. Fields, in order: J gene, D gene, CDR3 length, clone size, V gene, CDR3 protein, CDR3 DNA. D genes are given only for firm matches. Expanded clones are given a class, and other clones once, few, many or no size at all.

J: TRBJ1-1; D: NA; length: 17; size: NA; V: TRBV12-2; CDR3: CASRSFPFRDINTEAFF; DNA: TGTGCAAGTCGCTCCTTTCCATTCCGGGACATCAACACTGAAGCTTTCTTT
J: TRBJ1-3; D: NA; length: 16; size: NA; V: TRBV24-1; CDR3: CATSAGGERGGNTIYF; DNA: TGTGCCACCAGTGCTGGGGGGGAAAGAGGCGGAAACACCATATATTTT
J: TRBJ2-7; D: TRBD2; length: 15; size: many; V: TRBV4-2; CDR3: CASSQGLAGAYEQYF; DNA: TGTGCCAGCAGCCAAGGACTAGCGGGAGCCTACGAGCAGTACTTC
J: TRBJ2-7; D: TRBD2; length: 15; size: NA; V: TRBV19; CDR3: CASSPSGSTSYEQYF; DNA: TGTGCCAGTAGTCCTAGCGGGAGTACTTCCTACGAGCAGTACTTC
J: TRBJ2-2; D: TRBD2; length: 15; size: NA; V: TRBV28; CDR3: CASNSGELNTGELFF; DNA: TGTGCCAGCAATAGCGGGGAGTTGAACACCGGGGAGCTGTTTTTT
J: TRBJ1-5; D: TRBD1; length: 15; size: NA; V: TRBV7-9; CDR3: CASSITTGGNQPQHF; DNA: TGTGCCAGCAGCATTACCACAGGGGGAAATCAGCCCCAGCATTTT
J: TRBJ1-1; D: TRBD1; length: 13; size: once; V: TRBV5-1; CDR3: CASSLMPTGEAFF; DNA: TGCGCCAGCAGCTTGATGCCGACAGGGGAAGCTTTCTTT
J: TRBJ1-4; D: NA; length: 14; size: NA; V: TRBV6-6; CDR3: CASNDRSGNEKLFF; DNA: TGTGCCAGCAACGACAGATCTGGTAATGAAAAACTGTTTTTT
J: TRBJ2-7; D: NA; length: 18; size: NA; V: TRBV11-2; CDR3: CASSLERHRDFLPYEQYF; DNA: TGTGCCAGCAGCTTAGAAAGACACCGGGACTTCCTTCCCTACGAGCAGTACTTC
J: TRBJ1-5; D: NA; length: 13; size: few; V: TRBV19; CDR3: CASRDFSNQPQHF; DNA: TGTGCCAGTAGGGACTTTAGCAATCAGCCCCAGCATTTT
J: TRBJ2-5; D: TRBD1; length: 17; size: NA; V: TRBV29-1; CDR3: CSVEGGTGSGRQETQYF; DNA: TGCAGCGTTGAAGGTGGGACAGGGAGCGGGCGCCAAGAGACCCAGTACTTC
J: TRBJ1-6; D: TRBD1; length: 14; size: NA; V: TRBV5-8; CDR3: CASSSGQNNSPLHF; DNA: TGTGCCAGCAGCTCGGGACAGAATAATTCACCCCTCCACTTT
J: TRBJ1-1; D: TRBD1; length: 11; size: NA; V: TRBV19; CDR3: CASRTGSSAFF; DNA: TGTGCCAGCCGGACAGGGAGCAGCGCTTTCTTT
J: TRBJ1-1; D: NA; length: 12; size: NA; V: TRBV2; CDR3: CASRGVNTEAFF; DNA: TGTGCCAGCCGCGGGGTAAACACTGAAGCTTTCTTT
J: TRBJ1-5; D: NA; length: 15; size: NA; V: TRBV2; CDR3: CASSEDRAGYQPQHF; DNA: TGTGCCAGCAGTGAAGATCGGGCGGGATATCAGCCCCAGCATTTT
J: TRBJ2-1; D: NA; length: 15; size: NA; V: TRBV6-1; CDR3: CASSDSSEIYNEQFF; DNA: TGTGCCAGCAGTGATTCTAGCGAAATCTACAATGAGCAGTTCTTC
J: TRBJ1-3; D: NA; length: 15; size: NA; V: TRBV19; CDR3: CASSLYLGSGNTIYF; DNA: TGTGCCAGTAGTCTCTACCTCGGCTCTGGAAACACCATATATTTT
J: TRBJ2-7; D: NA; length: 15; size: NA; V: TRBV7-2; CDR3: CASSFIAEVDYEQYF; DNA: TGTGCCAGCAGCTTTATAGCGGAGGTGGACTACGAGCAGTACTTC
J: TRBJ2-1; D: TRBD1; length: 13; size: once; V: TRBV12-3/TRBV12-4; CDR3: CASTRQGYNEQFF; DNA: TGTGCCAGCACCAGACAGGGCTACAATGAGCAGTTCTTC
J: TRBJ2-7; D: TRBD2; length: 15; size: NA; V: TRBV10-2; CDR3: CASNLAGVNSYEQYF; DNA: TGCGCCAGCAATTTAGCGGGGGTCAACTCCTACGAGCAGTACTTC
J: TRBJ1-5; D: NA; length: 13; size: NA; V: TRBV2; CDR3: CASSTEAEQPQHF; DNA: TGTGCCAGCAGCACCGAGGCAGAACAGCCCCAGCATTTT